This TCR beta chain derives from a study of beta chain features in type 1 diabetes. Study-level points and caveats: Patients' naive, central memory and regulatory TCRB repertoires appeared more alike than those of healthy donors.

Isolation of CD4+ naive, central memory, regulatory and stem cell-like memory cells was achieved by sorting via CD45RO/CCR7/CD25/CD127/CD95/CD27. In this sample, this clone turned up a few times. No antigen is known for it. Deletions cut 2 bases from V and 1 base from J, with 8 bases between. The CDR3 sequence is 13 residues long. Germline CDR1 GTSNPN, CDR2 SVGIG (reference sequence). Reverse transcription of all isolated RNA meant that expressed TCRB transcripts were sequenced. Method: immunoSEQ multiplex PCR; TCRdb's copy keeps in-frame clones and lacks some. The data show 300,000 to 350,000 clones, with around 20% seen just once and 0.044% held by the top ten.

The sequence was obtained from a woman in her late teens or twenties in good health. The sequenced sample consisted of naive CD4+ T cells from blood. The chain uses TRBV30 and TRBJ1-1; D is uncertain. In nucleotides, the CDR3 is TGTGCCTGGAGTCGCAGTCCGAACACTGAAGCTTTCTTT. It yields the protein CAWSRSPNTEAFF.